This T cell receptor beta chain was sequenced in a study of vaccination effects on CD4 cells after COVID-19. Looking at the study overall: Post-vaccine draws lagged the second dose by a median of 72 days.

Sequencing was preceded by expansion of antigen-specific CD4+ T cells with viral peptide pools in the ViraFEST assay. It was after roughly 11 days of culture that CD4+ T cells were isolated. Vaccine administered to participants consisted of two doses of either BNT162b2 or mRNA-1273. Negative nucleocapsid antibody tests before and after vaccination confirmed no previous SARS-CoV-2 infection. Every well got around 1.9 million PBMC, which were grown with roughly 9.5 IU/ml IL-2 and roughly 9.3 ug/ml peptides. Study-level points and caveats: Limitations: small convalescent group and missing early post-infection timepoints.

The method was immunoSEQ multiplex PCR; TCRdb's version includes in-frame clones alone and lacks a portion of them. The table includes 20,000 to 30,000 clones, about 79% detected once. Losses at the gene ends were 1 base for V and 4 bases for J; bases not matched to a gene: 17. Germline V gene lookup returns CDR1 SGDLS and CDR2 YYNGEE. This CDR3 is 20 amino acids long. Details on this clone: Its antigen is not known.

Source: CD4+ T cells from PBMCs cultured with SARS-CoV-2 spike peptides, taken after COVID-19 vaccination. The TCR was taken from a human donor who received a COVID-19 vaccine. Some clones in this sample may be carry-over from other donors' samples. The J gene is TRBJ1-5, the V gene TRBV9, with TRBD1 identical over 10 bases. The CDR3 is CASSVPKAGTGEVGNQPQHF. The CDR3 DNA sequence: TGTGCCAGCAGCGTACCTAAGGCCGGGACAGGGGAGGTTGGTAATCAGCCCCAGCATTTT.